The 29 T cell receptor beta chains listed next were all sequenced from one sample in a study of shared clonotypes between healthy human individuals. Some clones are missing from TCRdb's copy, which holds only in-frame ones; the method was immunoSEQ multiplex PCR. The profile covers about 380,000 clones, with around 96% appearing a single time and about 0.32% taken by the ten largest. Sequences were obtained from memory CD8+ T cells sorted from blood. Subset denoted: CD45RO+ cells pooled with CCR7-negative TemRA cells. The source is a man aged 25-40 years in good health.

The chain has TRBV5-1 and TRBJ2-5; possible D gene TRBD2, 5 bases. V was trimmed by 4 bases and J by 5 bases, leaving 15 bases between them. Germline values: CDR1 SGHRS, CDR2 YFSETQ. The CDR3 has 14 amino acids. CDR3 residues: CASSPRESGETQYF. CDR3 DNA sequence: TGCGCCAGCAGCCCAAGGGAGAGTGGGGAGACCCAGTACTTC.

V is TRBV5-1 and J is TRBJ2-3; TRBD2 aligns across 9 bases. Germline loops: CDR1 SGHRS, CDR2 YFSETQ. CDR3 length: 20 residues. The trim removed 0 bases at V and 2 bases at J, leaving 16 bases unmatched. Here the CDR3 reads CASSLAQAGGPLILTDTQYF. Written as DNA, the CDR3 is TGCGCCAGCAGCTTGGCTCAGGCGGGAGGGCCGCTAATCCTCACAGATACGCAGTATTTT. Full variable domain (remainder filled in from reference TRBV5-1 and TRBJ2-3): KAGVTQTPRYLIKTRGQQVTLSCSPISGHRSVSWYQQTPGQGLQFLFEYFSETQRNKGNFPGRFSGRQFSNSRSEMNVSTLELGDSALYLCASSLAQAGGPLILTDTQYFGPGTRLTVL.

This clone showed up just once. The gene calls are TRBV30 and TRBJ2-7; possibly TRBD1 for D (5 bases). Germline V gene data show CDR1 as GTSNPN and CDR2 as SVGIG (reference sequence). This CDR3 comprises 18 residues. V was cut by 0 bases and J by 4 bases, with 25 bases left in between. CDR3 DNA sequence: TGTGCCTGGAGTGTATGGCAGGGTAGGCCCCCATACACTTACGAGCAGTACTTC. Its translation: CAWSVWQGRPPYTYEQYF.

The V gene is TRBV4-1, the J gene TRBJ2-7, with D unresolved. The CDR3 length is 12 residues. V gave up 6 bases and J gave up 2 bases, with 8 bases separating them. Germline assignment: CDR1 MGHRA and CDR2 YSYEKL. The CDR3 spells CASREPTYEQYF. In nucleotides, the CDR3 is TGCGCCAGCAGGGAACCTACCTACGAGCAGTACTTC.

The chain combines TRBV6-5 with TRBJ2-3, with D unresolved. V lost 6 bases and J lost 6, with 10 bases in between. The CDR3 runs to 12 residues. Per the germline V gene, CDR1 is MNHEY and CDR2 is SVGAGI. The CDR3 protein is CASRGWWDTQYF. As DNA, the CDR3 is TGTGCCAGCAGAGGGTGGTGGGATACGCAGTATTTT.

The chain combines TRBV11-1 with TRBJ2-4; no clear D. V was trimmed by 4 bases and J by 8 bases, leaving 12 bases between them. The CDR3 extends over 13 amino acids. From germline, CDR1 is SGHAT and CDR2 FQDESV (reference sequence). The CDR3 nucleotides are TGTGCCAGCAGCTCGGACCGCCGGGACATTCAGTACTTC. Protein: CASSSDRRDIQYF.

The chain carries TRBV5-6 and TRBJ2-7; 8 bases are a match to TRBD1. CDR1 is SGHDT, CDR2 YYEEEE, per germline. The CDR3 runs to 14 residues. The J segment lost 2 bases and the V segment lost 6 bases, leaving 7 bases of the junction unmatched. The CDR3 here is CASTSGTGPYEQYF. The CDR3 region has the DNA TGTGCCAGCACCTCCGGGACAGGCCCCTACGAGCAGTACTTC.

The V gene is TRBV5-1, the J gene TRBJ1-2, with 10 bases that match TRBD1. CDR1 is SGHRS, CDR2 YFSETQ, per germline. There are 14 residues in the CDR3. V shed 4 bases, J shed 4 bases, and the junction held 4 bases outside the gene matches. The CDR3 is CASSGDRGSYGYTF. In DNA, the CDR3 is TGCGCCAGCAGCGGGGACAGGGGCAGCTATGGCTACACCTTC.

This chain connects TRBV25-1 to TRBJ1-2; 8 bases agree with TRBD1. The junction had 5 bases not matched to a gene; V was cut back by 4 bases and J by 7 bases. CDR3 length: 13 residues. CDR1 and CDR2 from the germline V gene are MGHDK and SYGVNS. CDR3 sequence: CASSVGTGGGYTF. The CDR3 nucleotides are TGTGCCAGCAGTGTCGGGACAGGCGGTGGCTACACCTTC.

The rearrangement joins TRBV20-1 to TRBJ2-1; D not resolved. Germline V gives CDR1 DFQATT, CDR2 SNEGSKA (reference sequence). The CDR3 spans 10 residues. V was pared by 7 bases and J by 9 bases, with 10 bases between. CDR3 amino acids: CSGVRGEQFF. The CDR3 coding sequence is TGCAGTGGTGTAAGAGGTGAGCAGTTCTTC.

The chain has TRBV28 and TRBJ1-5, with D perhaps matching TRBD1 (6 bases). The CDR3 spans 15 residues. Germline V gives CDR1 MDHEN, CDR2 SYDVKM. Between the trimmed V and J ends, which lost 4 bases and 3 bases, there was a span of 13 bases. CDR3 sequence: CASSYRQGNNQPQHF. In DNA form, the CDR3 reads TGTGCCAGCAGTTACAGGCAGGGGAACAATCAGCCCCAGCATTTT.

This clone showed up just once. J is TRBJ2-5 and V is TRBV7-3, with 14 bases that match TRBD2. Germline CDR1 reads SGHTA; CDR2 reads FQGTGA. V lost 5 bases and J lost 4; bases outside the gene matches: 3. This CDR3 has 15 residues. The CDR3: CASSTGLAGGETQYF. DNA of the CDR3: TGTGCCAGCAGCACCGGACTAGCGGGAGGAGAGACCCAGTACTTC.

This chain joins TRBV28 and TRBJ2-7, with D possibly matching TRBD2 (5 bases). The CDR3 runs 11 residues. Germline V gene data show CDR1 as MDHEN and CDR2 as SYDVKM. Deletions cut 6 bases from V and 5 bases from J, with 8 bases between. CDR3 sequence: CASRRRHEQYF. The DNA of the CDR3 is TGTGCCAGCAGAAGGAGGCACGAGCAGTACTTC.

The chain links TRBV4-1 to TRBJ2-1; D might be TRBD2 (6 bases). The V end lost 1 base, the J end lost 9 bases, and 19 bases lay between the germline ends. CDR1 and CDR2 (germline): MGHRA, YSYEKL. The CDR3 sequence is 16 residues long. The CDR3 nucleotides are TGCGCCAGCAGCCAAGGGCCGGGACGTCTCGGGAGTGAGCAGTTCTTC. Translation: CASSQGPGRLGSEQFF.

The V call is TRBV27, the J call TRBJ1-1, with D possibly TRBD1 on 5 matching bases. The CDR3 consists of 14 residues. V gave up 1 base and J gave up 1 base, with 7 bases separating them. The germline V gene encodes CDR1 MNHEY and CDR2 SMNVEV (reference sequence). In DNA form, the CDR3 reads TGTGCCAGCAGTTTATTGGGGGAGAACACTGAAGCTTTCTTT. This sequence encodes CASSLLGENTEAFF.

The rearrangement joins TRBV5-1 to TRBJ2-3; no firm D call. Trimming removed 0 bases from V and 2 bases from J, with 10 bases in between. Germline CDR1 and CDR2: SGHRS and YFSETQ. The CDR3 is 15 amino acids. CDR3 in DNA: TGCGCCAGCAGCTTGGACCCCCCTCTCACAGATACGCAGTATTTT. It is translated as CASSLDPPLTDTQYF.

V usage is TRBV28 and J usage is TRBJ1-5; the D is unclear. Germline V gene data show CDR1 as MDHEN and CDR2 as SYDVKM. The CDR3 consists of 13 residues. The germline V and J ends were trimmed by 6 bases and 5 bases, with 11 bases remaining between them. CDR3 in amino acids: CASSPRAYQPQHF. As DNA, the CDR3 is TGTGCCAGCAGCCCACGGGCCTATCAGCCCCAGCATTTT.

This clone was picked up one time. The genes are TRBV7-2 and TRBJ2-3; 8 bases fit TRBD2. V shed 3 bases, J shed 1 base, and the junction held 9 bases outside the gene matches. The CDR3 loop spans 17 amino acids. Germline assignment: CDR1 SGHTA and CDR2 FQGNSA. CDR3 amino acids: CASSLREAPLRTDTQYF. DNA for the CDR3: TGTGCCAGCAGCTTGCGGGAGGCTCCCCTCCGCACAGATACGCAGTATTTT.

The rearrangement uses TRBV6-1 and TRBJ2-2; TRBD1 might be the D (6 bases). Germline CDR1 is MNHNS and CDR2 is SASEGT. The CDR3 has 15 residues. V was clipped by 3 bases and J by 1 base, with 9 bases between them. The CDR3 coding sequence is TGTGCCAGCAGTGACAGGGGAAAGAACACCGGGGAGCTGTTTTTT. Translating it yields CASSDRGKNTGELFF.

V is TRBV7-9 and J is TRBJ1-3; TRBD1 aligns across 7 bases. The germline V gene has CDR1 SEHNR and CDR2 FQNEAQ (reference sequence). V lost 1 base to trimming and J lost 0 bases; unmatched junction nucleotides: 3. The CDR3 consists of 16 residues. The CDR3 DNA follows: TGTGCCAGCAGCTTAGAGGGACAGAGCTCTGGAAACACCATATATTTT. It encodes CASSLEGQSSGNTIYF.

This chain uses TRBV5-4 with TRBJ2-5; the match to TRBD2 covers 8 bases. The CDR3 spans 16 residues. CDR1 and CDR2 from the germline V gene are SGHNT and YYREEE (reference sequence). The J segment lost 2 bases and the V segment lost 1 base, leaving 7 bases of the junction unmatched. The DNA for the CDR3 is TGTGCCAGCAGCTTGTCCGGCGGGAGGACTCAAGAGACCCAGTACTTC. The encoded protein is CASSLSGGRTQETQYF. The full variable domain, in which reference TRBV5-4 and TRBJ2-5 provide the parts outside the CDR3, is ETGVTQSPTHLIKTRGQQVTLRCSSQSGHNTVSWYQQALGQGPQFIFQYYREEENGRGNFPPRFSGLQFPNYSSELNVNALELDDSALYLCASSLSGGRTQETQYFGPGTRLLVL.

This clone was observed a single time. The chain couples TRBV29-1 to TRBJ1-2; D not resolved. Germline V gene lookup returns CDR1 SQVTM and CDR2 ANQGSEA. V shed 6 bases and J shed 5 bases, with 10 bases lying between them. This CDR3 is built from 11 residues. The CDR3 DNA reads TGCAGCGTCGAATACGGGTATGGCTACACCTTC. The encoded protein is CSVEYGYGYTF.

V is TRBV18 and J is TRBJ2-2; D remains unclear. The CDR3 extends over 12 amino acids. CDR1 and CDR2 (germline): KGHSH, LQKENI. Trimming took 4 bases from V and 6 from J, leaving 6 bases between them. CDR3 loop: CASSQTAGELFF. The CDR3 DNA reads TGTGCCAGCTCACAAACTGCCGGGGAGCTGTTTTTT.

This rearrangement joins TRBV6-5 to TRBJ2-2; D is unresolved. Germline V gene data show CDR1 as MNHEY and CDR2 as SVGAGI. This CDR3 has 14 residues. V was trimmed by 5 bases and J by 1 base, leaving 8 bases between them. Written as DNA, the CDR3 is TGTGCCAGCAGTAGACGACAGAACACCGGGGAGCTGTTTTTT. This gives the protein CASSRRQNTGELFF.

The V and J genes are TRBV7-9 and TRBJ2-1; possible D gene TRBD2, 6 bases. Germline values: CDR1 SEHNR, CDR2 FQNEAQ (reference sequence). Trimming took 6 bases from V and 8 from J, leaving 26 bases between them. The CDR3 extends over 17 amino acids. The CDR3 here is CASSPRWFSRRADEQFF. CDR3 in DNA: TGTGCCAGCAGTCCAAGGTGGTTCTCTAGGAGGGCGGATGAGCAGTTCTTC.

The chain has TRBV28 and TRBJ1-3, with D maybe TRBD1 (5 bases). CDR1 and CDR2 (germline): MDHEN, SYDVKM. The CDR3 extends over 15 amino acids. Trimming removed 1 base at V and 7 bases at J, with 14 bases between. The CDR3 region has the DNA TGTGCCAGCAGTTTATATCGGGGGGTGGTGAACACCATATATTTT. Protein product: CASSLYRGVVNTIYF.

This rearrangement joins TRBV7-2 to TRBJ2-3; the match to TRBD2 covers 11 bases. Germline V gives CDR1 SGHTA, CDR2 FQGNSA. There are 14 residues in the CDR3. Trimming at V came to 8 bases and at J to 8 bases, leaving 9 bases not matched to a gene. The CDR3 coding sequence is TGTGCCAGCTCCTTTGGGACTAGCGGATCTACGCAGTATTTT. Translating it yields CASSFGTSGSTQYF. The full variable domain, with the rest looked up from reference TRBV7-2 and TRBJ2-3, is GAGVSQSPSNKVTEKGKDVELRCDPISGHTALYWYRQSLGQGLEFLIYFQGNSAPDKSGLPSDRFSAERTGGSVSTLTIQRTQQEDSAVYLCASSFGTSGSTQYFGPGTRLTVL.

The CDR3 reads CASSVQEGSSYEQYF. DNA of the CDR3: TGCGCCAGCAGCGTTCAGGAGGGGAGCTCCTACGAGCAGTACTTC. V usage is TRBV5-1 and J usage is TRBJ2-7, with a weak D call TRBD2 (6 bases). The germline CDR1 and CDR2 sequences are SGHRS and YFSETQ. V gave up 4 bases and J gave up 0 bases, with 14 bases separating them. The CDR3 is made up of 15 amino acids.

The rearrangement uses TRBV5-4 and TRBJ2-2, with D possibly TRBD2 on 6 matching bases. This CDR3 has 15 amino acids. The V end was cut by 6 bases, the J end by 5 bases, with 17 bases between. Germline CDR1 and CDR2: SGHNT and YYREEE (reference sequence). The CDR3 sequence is CASNPRGGDTGELFF. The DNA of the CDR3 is TGTGCCAGCAACCCTCGCGGAGGGGATACCGGGGAGCTGTTTTTT.